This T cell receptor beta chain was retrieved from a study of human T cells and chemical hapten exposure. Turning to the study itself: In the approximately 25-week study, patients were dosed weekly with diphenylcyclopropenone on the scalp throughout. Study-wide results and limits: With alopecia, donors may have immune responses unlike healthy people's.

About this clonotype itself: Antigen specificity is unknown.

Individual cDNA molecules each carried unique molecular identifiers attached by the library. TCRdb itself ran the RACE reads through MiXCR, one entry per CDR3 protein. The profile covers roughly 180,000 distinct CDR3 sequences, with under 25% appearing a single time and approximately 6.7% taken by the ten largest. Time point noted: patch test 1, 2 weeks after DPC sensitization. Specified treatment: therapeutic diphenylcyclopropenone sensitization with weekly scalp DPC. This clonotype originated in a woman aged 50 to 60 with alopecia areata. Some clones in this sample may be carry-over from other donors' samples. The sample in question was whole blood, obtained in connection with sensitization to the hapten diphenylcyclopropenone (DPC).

The CDR3 DNA reads as TGTGCCAGCAGCCAACTTAAAATAATTGGGGGATCCTATGGCTACACCTTC. This encodes CASSQLKIIGGSYGYTF. This rearrangement joins TRBV11-2 to TRBJ1-2; D might be TRBD1 (5 bases). The CDR3 loop spans 17 amino acids. Germline CDR1 and CDR2: SGHAT and FQNNGV. Trimming removed 5 bases at V and 4 bases at J, with 23 bases between.